This TCR beta chain was recorded in a study of a mutant IDH1 vaccine in newly diagnosed glioma. As for the study in general: Treatment recipients were around 62% male and around 40% female, and their mean age was 40.4 years. Overall study findings and caveats: Pseudoprogression appeared independent of alterations in top peripheral clonotypes.

Sequenced by immunoSEQ multiplex PCR; TCRdb stores in-frame clones only, minus some. The table includes roughly 35,000 clones, roughly nine tenths detected once. Notes on this clone: Its specificity is not known.

Time point denoted: baseline, week 1 (first vaccination visit). Treatment reported: pre-vaccination baseline after standard-of-care therapy. J was trimmed by 4 bases and V by 4 bases; bases with no gene match: 4. CDR3 length: 14 residues. Germline CDR1 is MNHNS and CDR2 is SASEGT. The chain carries TRBV6-1 and TRBJ1-5, with 7 bases aligning to TRBD1. The TCR sequence derives from a woman aged 40 to 50 with glioma. The source was PBMCs, collected from a glioma patient treated with radiotherapy, temozolomide or both. The CDR3 spells CASSGGTENQPQHF. Written as DNA, the CDR3 is TGTGCCAGCAGTGGGGGGACAGAGAATCAGCCCCAGCATTTT.